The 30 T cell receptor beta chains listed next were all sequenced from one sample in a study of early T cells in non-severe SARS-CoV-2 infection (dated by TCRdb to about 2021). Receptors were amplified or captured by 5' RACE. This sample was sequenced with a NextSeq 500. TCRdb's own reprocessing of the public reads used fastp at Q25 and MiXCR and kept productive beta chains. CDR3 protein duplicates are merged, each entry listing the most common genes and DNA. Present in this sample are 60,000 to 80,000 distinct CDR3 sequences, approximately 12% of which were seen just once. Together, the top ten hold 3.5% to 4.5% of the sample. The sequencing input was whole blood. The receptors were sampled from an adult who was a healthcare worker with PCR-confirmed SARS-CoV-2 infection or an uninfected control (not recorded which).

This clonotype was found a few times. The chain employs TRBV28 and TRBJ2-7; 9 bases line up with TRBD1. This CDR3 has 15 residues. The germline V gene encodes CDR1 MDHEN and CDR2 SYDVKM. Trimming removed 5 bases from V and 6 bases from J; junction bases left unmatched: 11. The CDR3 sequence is CASSTSGTGSPEQYF. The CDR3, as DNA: TGTGCCAGCAGTACCTCCGGGACAGGGAGCCCCGAGCAGTACTTC.

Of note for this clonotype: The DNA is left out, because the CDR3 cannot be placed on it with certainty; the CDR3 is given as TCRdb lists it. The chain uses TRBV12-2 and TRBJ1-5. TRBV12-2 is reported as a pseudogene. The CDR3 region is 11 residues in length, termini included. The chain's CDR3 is CASRLESPSIF.

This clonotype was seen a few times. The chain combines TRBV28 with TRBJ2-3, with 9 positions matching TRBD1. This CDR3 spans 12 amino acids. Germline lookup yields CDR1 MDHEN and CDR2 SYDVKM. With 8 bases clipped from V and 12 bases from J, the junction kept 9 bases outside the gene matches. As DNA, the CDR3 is TGTGCCAGCCTTCCTGGACAGGGGCGCCAGTATTTT. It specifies CASLPGQGRQYF.

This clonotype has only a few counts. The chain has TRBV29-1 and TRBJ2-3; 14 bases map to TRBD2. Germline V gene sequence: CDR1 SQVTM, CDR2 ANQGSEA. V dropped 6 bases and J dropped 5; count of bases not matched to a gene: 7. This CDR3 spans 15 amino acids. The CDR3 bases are TGCAGCGTGGAGACTAGCGGGAGGGCTGAAGATACGCAGTATTTT. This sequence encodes CSVETSGRAEDTQYF.

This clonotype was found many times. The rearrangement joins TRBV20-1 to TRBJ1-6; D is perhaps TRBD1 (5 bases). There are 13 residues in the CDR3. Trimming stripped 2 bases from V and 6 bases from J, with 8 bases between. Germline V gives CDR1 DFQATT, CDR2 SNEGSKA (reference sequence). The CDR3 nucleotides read TGCAGTGCTAGAAGGCAGGGTAATTCACCCCTCCACTTT. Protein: CSARRQGNSPLHF.

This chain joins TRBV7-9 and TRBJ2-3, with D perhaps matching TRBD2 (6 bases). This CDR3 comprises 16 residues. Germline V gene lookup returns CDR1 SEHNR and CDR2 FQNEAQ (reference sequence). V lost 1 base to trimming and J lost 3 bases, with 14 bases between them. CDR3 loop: CASSLVGVGGTDTQYF. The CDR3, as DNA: TGTGCCAGCAGCTTAGTCGGCGTCGGGGGAACAGATACGCAGTATTTT.

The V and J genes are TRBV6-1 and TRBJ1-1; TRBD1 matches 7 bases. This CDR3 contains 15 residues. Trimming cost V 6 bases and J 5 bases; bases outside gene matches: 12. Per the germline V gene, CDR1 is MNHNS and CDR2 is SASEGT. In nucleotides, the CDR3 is TGTGCCAGCAGCATAGACAGGGACGGTGGGACTGAAGCTTTCTTT. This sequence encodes CASSIDRDGGTEAFF.

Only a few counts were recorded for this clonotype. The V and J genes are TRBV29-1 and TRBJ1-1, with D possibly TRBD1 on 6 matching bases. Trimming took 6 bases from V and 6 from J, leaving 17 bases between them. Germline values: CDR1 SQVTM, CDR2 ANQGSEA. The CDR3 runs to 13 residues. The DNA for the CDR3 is TGCAGCGTCGCGCTCGGGGAGGGGGCTGAAGCTTTCTTT. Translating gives CSVALGEGAEAFF.

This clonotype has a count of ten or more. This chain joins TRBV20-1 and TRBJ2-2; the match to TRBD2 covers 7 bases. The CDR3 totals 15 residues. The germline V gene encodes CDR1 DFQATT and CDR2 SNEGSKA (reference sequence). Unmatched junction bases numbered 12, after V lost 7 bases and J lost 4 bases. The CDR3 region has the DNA TGCAGTGTCCCCCGGAGGGAGGGCGGCACCGGGGAGCTGTTTTTT. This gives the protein CSVPRREGGTGELFF.

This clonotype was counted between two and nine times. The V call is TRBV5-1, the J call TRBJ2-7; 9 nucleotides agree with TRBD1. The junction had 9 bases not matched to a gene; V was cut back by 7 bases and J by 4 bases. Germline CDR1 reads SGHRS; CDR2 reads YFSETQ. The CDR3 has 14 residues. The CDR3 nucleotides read TGCGCCAGCCACTCCGGGACAGGGATATACGAGCAGTACTTC. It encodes CASHSGTGIYEQYF. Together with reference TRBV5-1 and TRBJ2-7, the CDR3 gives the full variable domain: KAGVTQTPRYLIKTRGQQVTLSCSPISGHRSVSWYQQTPGQGLQFLFEYFSETQRNKGNFPGRFSGRQFSNSRSEMNVSTLELGDSALYLCASHSGTGIYEQYFGPGTRLTVT.

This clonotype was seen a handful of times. CDR3 coding DNA: TGTGCCAGCAGCTTAATGGGGGCTGGGGCCAACGTCCTGACTTTC. Its protein product is CASSLMGAGANVLTF. V gene TRBV7-3 combines with J gene TRBJ2-6, with D perhaps assigned TRBD1 or TRBD2 (5 bases each). The V end was cut by 1 base, the J end by 2 bases, with 6 bases between. The CDR3 totals 15 residues. The germline gives CDR1 SGHTA, CDR2 FQGTGA.

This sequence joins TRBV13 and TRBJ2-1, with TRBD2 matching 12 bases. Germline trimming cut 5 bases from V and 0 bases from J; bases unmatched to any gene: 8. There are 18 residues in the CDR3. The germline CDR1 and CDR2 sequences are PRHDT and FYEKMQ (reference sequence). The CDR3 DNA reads TGTGCCAGCAGCCACGGACTAGCGGGACTTAGCTCCTACAATGAGCAGTTCTTC. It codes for CASSHGLAGLSSYNEQFF.

The CDR3 spells CASSKSTSGRNTGELFF. DNA of the CDR3: TGTGCCAGCAGCAAAAGTACTAGCGGGAGAAATACCGGGGAGCTGTTTTTT. The chain is built from TRBV5-5 and TRBJ2-2, with TRBD2 matching 11 bases. There are 17 residues in the CDR3. Trimming took 4 bases from V and 5 from J; bases not matched to a gene: 10. Germline V gene lookup returns CDR1 SGHKS and CDR2 YYEKEE (reference sequence).

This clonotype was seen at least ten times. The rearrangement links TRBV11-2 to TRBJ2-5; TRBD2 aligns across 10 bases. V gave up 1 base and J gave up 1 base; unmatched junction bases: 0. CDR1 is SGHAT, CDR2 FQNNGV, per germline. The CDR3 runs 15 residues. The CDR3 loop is CASSLGTSGQETQYF. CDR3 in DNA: TGTGCCAGCAGCTTAGGGACTAGCGGCCAAGAGACCCAGTACTTC.

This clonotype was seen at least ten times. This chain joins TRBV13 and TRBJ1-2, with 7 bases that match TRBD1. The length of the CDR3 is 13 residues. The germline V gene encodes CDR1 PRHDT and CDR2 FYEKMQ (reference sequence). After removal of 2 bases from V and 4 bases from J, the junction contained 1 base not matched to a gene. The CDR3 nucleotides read TGTGCCAGCAGCTTAAGGGACAGCTATGGCTACACCTTC. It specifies CASSLRDSYGYTF.

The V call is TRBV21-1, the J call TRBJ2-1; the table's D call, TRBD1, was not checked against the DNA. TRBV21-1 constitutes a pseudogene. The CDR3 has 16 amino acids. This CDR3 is CASSKRDRTTHNEQFF. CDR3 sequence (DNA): TGTGCCAGCAGCAAAAGGGACAGGACTACCCACAATGAGCAGTTCTTC.

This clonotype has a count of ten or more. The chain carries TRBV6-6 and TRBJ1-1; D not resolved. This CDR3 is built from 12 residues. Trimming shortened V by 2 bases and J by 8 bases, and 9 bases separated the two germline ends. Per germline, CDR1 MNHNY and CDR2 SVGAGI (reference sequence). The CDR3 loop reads CASSYPRTEAFF. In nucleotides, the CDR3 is TGTGCCAGCAGTTACCCCCGGACGGAAGCTTTCTTT.

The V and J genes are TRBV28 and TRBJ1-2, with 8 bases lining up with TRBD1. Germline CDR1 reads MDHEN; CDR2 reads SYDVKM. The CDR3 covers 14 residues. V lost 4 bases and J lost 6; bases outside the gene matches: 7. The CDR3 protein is CASSSPGGFDGYTF. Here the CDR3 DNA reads TGTGCCAGCAGTTCCCCAGGGGGCTTTGATGGCTACACCTTC.

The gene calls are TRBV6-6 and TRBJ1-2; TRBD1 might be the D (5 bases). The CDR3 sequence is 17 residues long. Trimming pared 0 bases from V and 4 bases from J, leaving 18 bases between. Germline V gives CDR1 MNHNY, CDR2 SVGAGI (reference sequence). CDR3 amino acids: CASSYSTVGGLSYGYTF. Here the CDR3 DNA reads TGTGCCAGCAGTTACTCGACTGTTGGGGGGTTAAGCTATGGCTACACCTTC.

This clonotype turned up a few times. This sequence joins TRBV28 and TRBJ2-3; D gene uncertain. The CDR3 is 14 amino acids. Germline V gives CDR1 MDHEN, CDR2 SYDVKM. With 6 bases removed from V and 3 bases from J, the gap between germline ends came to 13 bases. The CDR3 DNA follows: TGTGCCAGCAGCAACTACCCCAGGACAGATACGCAGTATTTT. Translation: CASSNYPRTDTQYF.

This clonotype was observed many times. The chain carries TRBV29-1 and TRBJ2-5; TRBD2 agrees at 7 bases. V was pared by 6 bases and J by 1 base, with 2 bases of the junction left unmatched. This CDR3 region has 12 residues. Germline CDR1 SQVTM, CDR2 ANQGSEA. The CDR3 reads CSVREGQETQYF. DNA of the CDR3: TGCAGCGTCAGGGAGGGCCAAGAGACCCAGTACTTC. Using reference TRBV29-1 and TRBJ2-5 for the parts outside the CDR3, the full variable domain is SAVISQKPSRDICQRGTSLTIQCQVDSQVTMMFWYRQQPGQSLTLIATANQGSEATYESGFVIDKFPISRPNLTFSTLTVSNMSPEDSSIYLCSVREGQETQYFGPGTRLLVL.

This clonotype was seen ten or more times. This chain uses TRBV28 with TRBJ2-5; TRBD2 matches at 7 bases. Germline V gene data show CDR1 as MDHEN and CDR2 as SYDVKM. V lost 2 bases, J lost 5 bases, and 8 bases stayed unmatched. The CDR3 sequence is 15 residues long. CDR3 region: CASSLGREGYETQYF. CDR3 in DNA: TGTGCCAGCAGTTTAGGCAGGGAGGGGTACGAGACCCAGTACTTC.

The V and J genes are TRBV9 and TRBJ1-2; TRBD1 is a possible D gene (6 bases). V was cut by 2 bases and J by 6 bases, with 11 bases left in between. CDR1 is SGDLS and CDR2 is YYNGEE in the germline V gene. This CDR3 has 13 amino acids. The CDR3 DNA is TGTGCCAGCAGCGTGAGGGGGGATAATGGCTACACCTTC. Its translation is CASSVRGDNGYTF.

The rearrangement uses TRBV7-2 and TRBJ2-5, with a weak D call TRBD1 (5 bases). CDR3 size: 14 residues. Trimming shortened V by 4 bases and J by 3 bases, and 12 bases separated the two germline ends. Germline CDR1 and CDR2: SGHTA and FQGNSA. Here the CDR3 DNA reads TGTGCCAGCAGCTCCATGGTAGGGGAAGAGACCCAGTACTTC. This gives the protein CASSSMVGEETQYF.

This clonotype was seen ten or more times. The DNA for the CDR3 is TGCAGTGCGTGGGACAGGGGGGCAGAGACCCAGTACTTC. Translation gives CSAWDRGAETQYF. V is TRBV20-1 and J is TRBJ2-5; 11 bases match TRBD1. With V trimmed by 6 bases and J by 4 bases, 4 bases remained unmatched. Looked up from germline, CDR1 is DFQATT and CDR2 is SNEGSKA (reference sequence). CDR3 length: 13 amino acids.

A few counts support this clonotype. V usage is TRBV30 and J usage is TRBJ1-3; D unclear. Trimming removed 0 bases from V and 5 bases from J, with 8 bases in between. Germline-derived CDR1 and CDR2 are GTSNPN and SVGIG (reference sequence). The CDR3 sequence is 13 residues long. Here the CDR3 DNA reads TGTGCCTGGAGTGTTAACAGCAGAAACACCATATATTTT. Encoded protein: CAWSVNSRNTIYF.

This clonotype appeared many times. This chain's CDR3 is CAWSYGTGELFF. The CDR3 nucleotides read TGTGCCTGGAGCTATGGCACCGGGGAGCTGTTTTTT. This rearrangement joins TRBV30 to TRBJ2-2; D unclear. CDR1 GTSNPN and CDR2 SVGIG come from the germline V gene (reference sequence). The CDR3 is 12 amino acids. Trimming removed 3 bases from V and 4 bases from J, with 6 bases in between.

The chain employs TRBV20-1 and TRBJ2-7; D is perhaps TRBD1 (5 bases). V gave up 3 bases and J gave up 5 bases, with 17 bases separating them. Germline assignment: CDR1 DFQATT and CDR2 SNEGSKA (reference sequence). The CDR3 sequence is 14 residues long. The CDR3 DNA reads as TGCAGTGCTAGTTCGGGCAGGGTGGTCCACGAGCAGTACTTC. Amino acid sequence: CSASSGRVVHEQYF.

As DNA, the CDR3 is TGTGCCAGCAGCTTACGCTATTTATCTAGCCGGGACGAGCAGTACTTC. Amino acid sequence: CASSLRYLSSRDEQYF. The chain is built from TRBV7-8 and TRBJ2-7, with TRBD2 as a possible D gene (5 bases). The germline CDR1 and CDR2 sequences are SGHVS and FQNEAQ. This CDR3 comprises 16 residues. Trimming removed 2 bases from V and 5 bases from J, with 19 bases in between.

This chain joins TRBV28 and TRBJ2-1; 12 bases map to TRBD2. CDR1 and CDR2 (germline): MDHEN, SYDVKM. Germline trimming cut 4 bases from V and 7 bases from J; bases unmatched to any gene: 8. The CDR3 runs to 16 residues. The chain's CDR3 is CASSSLAGGGPNEQFF. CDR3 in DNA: TGTGCCAGCAGTTCTCTAGCGGGAGGGGGGCCAAATGAGCAGTTCTTC.